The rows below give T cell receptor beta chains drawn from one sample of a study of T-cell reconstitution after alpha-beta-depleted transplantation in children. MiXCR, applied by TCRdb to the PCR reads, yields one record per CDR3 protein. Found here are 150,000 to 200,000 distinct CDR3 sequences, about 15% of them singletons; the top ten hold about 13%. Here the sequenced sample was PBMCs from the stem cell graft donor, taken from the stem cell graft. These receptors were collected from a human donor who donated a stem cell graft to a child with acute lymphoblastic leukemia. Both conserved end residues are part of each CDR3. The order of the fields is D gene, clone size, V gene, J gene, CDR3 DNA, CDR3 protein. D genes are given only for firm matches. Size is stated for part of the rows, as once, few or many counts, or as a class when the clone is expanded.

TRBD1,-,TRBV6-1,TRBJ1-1,TGTGCCAGCACCAGAGAGGGGACAGGGGGCACTGAAGCTTTCTTT,CASTREGTGGTEAFF
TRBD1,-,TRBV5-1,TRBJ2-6,TGCGCCAGCAGCGTCTCCGGGACAGGGGCTGGGGCCAACGTCCTGACTTTC,CASSVSGTGAGANVLTF
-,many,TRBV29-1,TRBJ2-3,TGCAGCGTTGAAGGTGATACAGCTACAGATACGCAGTATTTT,CSVEGDTATDTQYF
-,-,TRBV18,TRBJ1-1,TGTGCCAGCTCACGGGATGCAAACACTGAAGCTTTCTTT,CASSRDANTEAFF
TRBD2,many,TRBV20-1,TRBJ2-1,TGCAGTGCTTCTAGCGGGAGCAATGAGCAGTTCTTC,CSASSGSNEQFF
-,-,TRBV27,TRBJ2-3,TGTGCCAGCAGTTTCCCCCGGGGCCTCACAGATACGCAGTATTTT,CASSFPRGLTDTQYF
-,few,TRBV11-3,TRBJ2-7,TGTGCCAGCAGCTCTCGCCGTGGGGCCACCACCTACGAGCAGTACTTC,CASSSRRGATTYEQYF
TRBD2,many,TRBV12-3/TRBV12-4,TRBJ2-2,TGTGCCAGCAGTCCAAACAGCGGTATAGCGGGAGTACGGACCGGGGAGCTGTTTTTT,CASSPNSGIAGVRTGELFF
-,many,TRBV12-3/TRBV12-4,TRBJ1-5,TGTGCCAGCAGTTTACGGTCGTCTCAGCCCCAGCATTTT,CASSLRSSQPQHF
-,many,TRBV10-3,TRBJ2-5,TGTGCCATCAGTCGAAACTTGGAGGAGACCCAGTACTTC,CAISRNLEETQYF
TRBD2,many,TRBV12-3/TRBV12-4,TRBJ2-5,TGTGCCAGCAGTCCCAGCGGGAGATGGGAGACCCAGTACTTC,CASSPSGRWETQYF
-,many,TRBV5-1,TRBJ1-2,TGCGCCAGCAGCTTGTTAAGGACCGGGGGAGGCTACACCTTC,CASSLLRTGGGYTF
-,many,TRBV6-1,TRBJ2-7,TGTGCCAGCAGTGACCGGAGTCCGGGCCGCGAGCAGTACTTC,CASSDRSPGREQYF
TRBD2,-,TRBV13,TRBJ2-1,TGTGCCAGCAGCTCTCCTCCCGGGACTAGCGGGAGGGCCTTGCGGGATGAGCAGTTCTTC,CASSSPPGTSGRALRDEQFF
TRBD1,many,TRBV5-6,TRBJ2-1,TGTGCCAGCAGCTTGAGGACAGGGCTCAATGAGCAGTTCTTC,CASSLRTGLNEQFF
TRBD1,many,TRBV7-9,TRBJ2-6,TGTGCCAGCAGCTCAGGGACAGACCGCTCTGGGGCCAACGTCCTGACTTTC,CASSSGTDRSGANVLTF
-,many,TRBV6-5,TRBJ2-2,TGTGCCAGCAGTTACGGACCCCGAGGGGAGCTGTTTTTT,CASSYGPRGELFF
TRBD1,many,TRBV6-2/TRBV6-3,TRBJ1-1,TGTGCCAGCATGGACAGGGTGTACACTGAAGCTTTCTTT,CASMDRVYTEAFF
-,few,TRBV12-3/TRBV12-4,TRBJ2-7,TGTGCCAGCAGTTTAGCGCCGATACTAACTGGGCAGTACTTC,CASSLAPILTGQYF
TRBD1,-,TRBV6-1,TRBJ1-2,TGTGCCAGCAGCCCTGACAGGGCGGGAGGCTACACCTTC,CASSPDRAGGYTF
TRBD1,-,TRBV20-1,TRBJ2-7,TGCAGTGCTAGAGCACAGGGGGCGCGCGAGCAGTACTTC,CSARAQGAREQYF
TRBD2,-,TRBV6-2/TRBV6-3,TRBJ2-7,TGTGCCAGCAGTTATCAGGCTAGCGGCGAGCAGTACTTC,CASSYQASGEQYF
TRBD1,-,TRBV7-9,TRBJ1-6,TGTGCCAGCAGCTCGGGACAGGGGAATTATCCACCCCTCCACTTT,CASSSGQGNYPPLHF
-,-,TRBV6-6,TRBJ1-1,TGTGCCAGCACCAGGGAACAGGGTCGGGAAGCTTTCTTT,CASTREQGREAFF
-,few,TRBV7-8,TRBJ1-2,TGTGCCAGCAGCTCAGAATGGAGGGCCATGGTGGACTATGGCTACACCTTC,CASSSEWRAMVDYGYTF
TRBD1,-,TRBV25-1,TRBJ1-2,TGTGCCAACCCGACCCGGGACAGATATGGCTACACCTTC,CANPTRDRYGYTF
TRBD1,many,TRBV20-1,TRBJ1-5,TGCAGTGCTAGACAGGGGGGAGTTGAGCAGCCCCAGCATTTT,CSARQGGVEQPQHF
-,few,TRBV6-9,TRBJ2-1,TGTGCCAGCAGTTATGACTGGCCGGATGAGCAGTTCTTC,CASSYDWPDEQFF
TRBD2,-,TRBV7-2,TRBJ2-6,TGTGCCAGCAGCTTACGGGGGGCTGGGGCCAACGTCCTGACTTTC,CASSLRGAGANVLTF
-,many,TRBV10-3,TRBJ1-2,TGTGCCATCAGTGAGTCGCTCAGGGACTATGGCTACACCTTC,CAISESLRDYGYTF
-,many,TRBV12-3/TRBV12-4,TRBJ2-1,TGTGCCAGCAATCGTCTCCAGGGAAGTGAGCAGTTCTTC,CASNRLQGSEQFF
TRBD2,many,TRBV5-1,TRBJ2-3,TGCGCCAGCAGCTGGGCCGGGACTAGCGGGAGAGGCGCAGATACGCAGTATTTT,CASSWAGTSGRGADTQYF
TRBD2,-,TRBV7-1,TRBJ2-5,TGTGCCAGCAGTCCCCTGACTAGCGCCGAGACCCAGTACTTC,CASSPLTSAETQYF
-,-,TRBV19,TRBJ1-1,TGTGCCAGTATCCAGGACAGCTTGAACACTGAAGCTTTCTTT,CASIQDSLNTEAFF
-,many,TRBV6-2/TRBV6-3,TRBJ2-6,TGTGCCAGCGGTAAACCAAGGGCTGGGGCCAACGTCCTGACTTTC,CASGKPRAGANVLTF
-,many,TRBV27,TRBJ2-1,TGTGCCAGCAGTTTATGGGGTGAGCAGTTCTTC,CASSLWGEQFF
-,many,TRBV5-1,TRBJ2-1,TGCGCCAGCAGCATAGGGCCAGGGGTATCCTACAATGAGCAGTTCTTC,CASSIGPGVSYNEQFF
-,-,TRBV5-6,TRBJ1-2,TGTGCCATGGGCCCCCGCGGCCTCAGGGGCTATGGCTACACCTTC,CAMGPRGLRGYGYTF
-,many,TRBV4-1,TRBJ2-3,TGCGCCAGCAGCCAAGCCCGGGGATTGGGGGATACGCAGTATTTT,CASSQARGLGDTQYF
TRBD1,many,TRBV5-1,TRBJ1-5,TGCGCCAGCAGCCACGATGGACAGGGCAATCAGCCCCAGCATTTT,CASSHDGQGNQPQHF
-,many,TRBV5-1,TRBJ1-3,TGCGCCAGCAGCTCAACGGGACGGAACTCTGGAAACACCATATATTTT,CASSSTGRNSGNTIYF
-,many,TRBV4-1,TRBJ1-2,TGCGCCAGCAGCCAAGGTAGGCCAGTTGGCTACACCTTC,CASSQGRPVGYTF
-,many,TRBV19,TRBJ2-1,TGTGCCAGTAGTAGACCCGGGACACCAGGCTCCTACAATGAGCAGTTCTTC,CASSRPGTPGSYNEQFF
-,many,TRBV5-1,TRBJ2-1,TGCGCCAGCAGCTTGGCGGGAGTCTCCTACAATGAGCAGTTCTTC,CASSLAGVSYNEQFF
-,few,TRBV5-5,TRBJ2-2,TGTGCCAGCAGCTTGTACAGGGCTGGCACCGGGGAGCTGTTTTTT,CASSLYRAGTGELFF
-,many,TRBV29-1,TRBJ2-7,TGCAGCGTTGCAGCGGTCTCCTACGAGCAGTACTTC,CSVAAVSYEQYF
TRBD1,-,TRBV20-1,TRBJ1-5,TGCAGTGCTATCCTGGCGGGGGGACAGCTATATAGCAATCAGCCCCAGCATTTT,CSAILAGGQLYSNQPQHF
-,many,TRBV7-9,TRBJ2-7,TGTGCCAGCAGCTTAGTCAGTCGGGGAAACGAGCAGTACTTC,CASSLVSRGNEQYF
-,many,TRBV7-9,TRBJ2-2,TGTGCCAGCAGCTTAGGAAATAGCCTGAACACCGGGGAGCTGTTTTTT,CASSLGNSLNTGELFF
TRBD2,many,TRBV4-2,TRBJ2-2,TGTGCCAGCAGCCCTCTTAGGGGCGGGAGGGACAAGGACGGGGAGCTGTTTTTT,CASSPLRGGRDKDGELFF
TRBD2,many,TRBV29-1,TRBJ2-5,TGCAGCGTTGGACTAGCGGGAGGACGACAAGAGACCCAGTACTTC,CSVGLAGGRQETQYF
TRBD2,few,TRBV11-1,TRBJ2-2,TGTGCCAGCAGTCCCGGTAGGTCCGGACTAGCGAGGACCGGGGAGCTGTTTTTT,CASSPGRSGLARTGELFF
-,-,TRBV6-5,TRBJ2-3,TGTGCCAGCAGTTATCGAGGGGAGGGCACAGATACGCAGTATTTT,CASSYRGEGTDTQYF
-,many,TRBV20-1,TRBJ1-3,TGCAGTGCTAGGCACAGCGGCAGGAACACCATATATTTT,CSARHSGRNTIYF
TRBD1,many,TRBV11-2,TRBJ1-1,TGTGCCAGCAGCCCGCGTACAGGGGGCACTGAAGCTTTCTTT,CASSPRTGGTEAFF
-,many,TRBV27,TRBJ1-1,TGTGCCAGCAGCACCCAAGACCGGAACACTGAAGCTTTCTTT,CASSTQDRNTEAFF
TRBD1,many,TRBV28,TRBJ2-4,TGTGCCAGCAGCCAACAGGGGGCGGCCAAAAACATTCAGTACTTC,CASSQQGAAKNIQYF